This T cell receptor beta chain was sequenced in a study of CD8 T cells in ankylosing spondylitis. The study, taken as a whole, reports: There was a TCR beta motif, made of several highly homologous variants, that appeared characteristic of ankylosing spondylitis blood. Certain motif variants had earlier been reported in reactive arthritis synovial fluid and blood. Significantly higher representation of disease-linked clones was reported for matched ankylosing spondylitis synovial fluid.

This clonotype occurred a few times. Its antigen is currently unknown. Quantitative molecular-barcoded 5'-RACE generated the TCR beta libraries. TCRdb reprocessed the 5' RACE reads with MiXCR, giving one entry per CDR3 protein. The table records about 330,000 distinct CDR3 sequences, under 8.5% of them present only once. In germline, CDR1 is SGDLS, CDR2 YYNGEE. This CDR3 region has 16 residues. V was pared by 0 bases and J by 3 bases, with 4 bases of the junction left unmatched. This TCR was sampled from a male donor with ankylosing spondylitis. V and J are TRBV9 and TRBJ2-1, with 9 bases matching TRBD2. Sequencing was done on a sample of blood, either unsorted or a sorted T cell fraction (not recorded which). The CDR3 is CASSVEGGRGYNEQFF. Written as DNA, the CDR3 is TGTGCCAGCAGCGTAGAGGGCGGGAGGGGCTACAATGAGCAGTTCTTC.